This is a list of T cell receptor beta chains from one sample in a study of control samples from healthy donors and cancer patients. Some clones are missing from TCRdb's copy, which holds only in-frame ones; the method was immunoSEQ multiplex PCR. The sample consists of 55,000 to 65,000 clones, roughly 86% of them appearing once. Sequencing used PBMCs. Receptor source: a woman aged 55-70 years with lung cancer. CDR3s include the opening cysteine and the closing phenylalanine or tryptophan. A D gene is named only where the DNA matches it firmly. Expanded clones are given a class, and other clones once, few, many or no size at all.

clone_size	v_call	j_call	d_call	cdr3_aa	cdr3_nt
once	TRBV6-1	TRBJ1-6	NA	CASSEGQGRSPLHF	TGTGCCAGCAGTGAAGGTCAGGGAAGATCACCCCTCCACTTT
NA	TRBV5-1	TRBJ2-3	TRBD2	CASSRGSGADTQYF	TGCGCCAGCAGTCGCGGGAGTGGCGCAGATACGCAGTATTTT
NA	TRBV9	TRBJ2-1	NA	CASSVGGGPNNEQFF	TGTGCCAGCAGCGTGGGAGGGGGTCCAAACAATGAGCAGTTCTTC
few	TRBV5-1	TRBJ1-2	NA	CASSLAGGGLDYGYTF	TGCGCCAGCAGCTTGGCCGGCGGGGGCTTGGACTATGGCTACACCTTC
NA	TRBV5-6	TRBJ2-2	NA	CASRGTGLTGELFF	TGTGCCAGCAGAGGAACGGGGCTAACCGGGGAGCTGTTTTTT
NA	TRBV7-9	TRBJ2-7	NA	CASSLIGGSYEQYF	TGTGCCAGCAGTTTAATAGGGGGCTCCTACGAGCAGTACTTC
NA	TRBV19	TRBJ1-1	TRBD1	CASSIDRGAEAFF	TGTGCCAGTAGTATTGACAGGGGCGCTGAAGCTTTCTTT
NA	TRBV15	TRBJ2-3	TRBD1	CATSSDRGFTDTQYF	TGTGCCACCAGCAGTGACAGGGGGTTCACAGATACGCAGTATTTT
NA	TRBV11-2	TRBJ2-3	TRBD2	CASSLRVGTSGASTDTQYF	TGTGCCAGCAGCTTAAGAGTCGGGACTAGCGGCGCTAGCACAGATACGCAGTATTTT
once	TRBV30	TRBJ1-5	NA	CAAGPHSNQPQHF	TGTGCGGCGGGACCGCATAGCAATCAGCCCCAGCATTTT
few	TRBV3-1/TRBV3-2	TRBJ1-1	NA	CASSQQGRTEAFF	TGTGCCAGCAGCCAACAGGGACGGACAGAAGCTTTCTTT
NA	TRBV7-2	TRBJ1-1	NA	CASSPSRLNAIEAFF	TGTGCCAGCTCGCCTAGTAGGCTTAACGCCATTGAAGCTTTCTTT
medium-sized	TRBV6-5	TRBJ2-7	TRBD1	CASRDSPGTGGEQYF	TGTGCCAGCAGGGATTCTCCCGGGACAGGAGGCGAGCAGTACTTC
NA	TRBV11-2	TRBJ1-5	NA	CASSSQGPQPQHF	TGTGCCAGCAGCTCCCAGGGTCCACAGCCCCAGCATTTT
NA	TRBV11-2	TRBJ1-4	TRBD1	CASSRTGFATNEKLFF	TGTGCCAGCAGCCGGACAGGGTTTGCAACTAATGAAAAACTGTTTTTT
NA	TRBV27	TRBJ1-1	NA	CASSLRVGGHTEAFF	TGTGCCAGCAGTTTACGTGTGGGGGGGCACACTGAAGCTTTCTTT
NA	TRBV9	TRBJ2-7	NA	CASSPSVGGLEQYF	TGTGCCAGCAGCCCCTCGGTCGGTGGGTTAGAGCAGTACTTC
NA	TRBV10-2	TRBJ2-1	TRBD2	CASARGDAYNEQFF	TGCGCCAGCGCCCGGGGGGACGCGTACAATGAGCAGTTCTTC
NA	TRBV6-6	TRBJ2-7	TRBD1	CASSKRGQGPYEQYF	TGTGCCAGCAGTAAAAGGGGACAGGGGCCCTACGAGCAGTACTTC
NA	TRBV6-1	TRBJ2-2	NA	CASSVGTSLENTGELFF	TGTGCCAGCAGTGTCGGGACTTCCCTCGAGAACACCGGGGAGCTGTTTTTT
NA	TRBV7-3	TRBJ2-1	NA	CASSLTRDPDNEQFF	TGTGCCAGCAGCTTAACCCGCGACCCAGACAATGAGCAGTTCTTC
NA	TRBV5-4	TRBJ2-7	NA	CASRGASAEGEQYF	TGTGCCAGCAGGGGGGCAAGCGCCGAGGGGGAGCAGTACTTC
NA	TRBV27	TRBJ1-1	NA	CASRTFYTVTVSREAFF	TGTGCCAGCAGAACCTTTTATACTGTCACGGTTAGTCGGGAAGCTTTCTTT
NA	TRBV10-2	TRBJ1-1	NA	CAIKRLGTTEAFF	TGCGCCATCAAACGGTTGGGGACAACTGAAGCTTTCTTT
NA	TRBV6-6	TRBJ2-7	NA	CASSYPQGREQYF	TGTGCCAGCAGTTACCCTCAGGGTCGCGAGCAGTACTTC
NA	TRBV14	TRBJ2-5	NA	CASSRDRLTQYF	TGTGCCAGCAGCCGAGACAGGTTAACCCAGTACTTC
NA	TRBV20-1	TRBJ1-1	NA	CSASTGPVTEAFF	TGCAGTGCTAGTACAGGGCCCGTGACTGAAGCTTTCTTT
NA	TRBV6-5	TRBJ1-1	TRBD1	CASSRQGTNTEAFF	TGTGCCAGCAGCCGACAGGGGACGAACACTGAAGCTTTCTTT
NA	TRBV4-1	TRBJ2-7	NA	CASSQELQGAISYEQYF	TGCGCCAGCAGCCAGGAACTACAGGGAGCGATCTCCTACGAGCAGTACTTC
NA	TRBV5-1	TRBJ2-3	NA	CASSVEGTDTQYF	TGCGCCAGCAGCGTGGAAGGGACAGATACGCAGTATTTT
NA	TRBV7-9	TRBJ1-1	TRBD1	CASSSQGARTEAFF	TGTGCCAGCAGCTCACAGGGGGCGAGGACTGAAGCTTTCTTT
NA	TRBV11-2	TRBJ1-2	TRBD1	CASSLGQGAFYGYTF	TGTGCCAGCAGCTTAGGGCAGGGGGCGTTCTATGGCTACACCTTC
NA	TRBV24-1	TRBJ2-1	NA	CATSDYDSEQFF	TGTGCCACCAGTGATTACGATAGTGAGCAGTTCTTC
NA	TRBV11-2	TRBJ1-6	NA	CASSPFMGSNSPLHF	TGTGCCAGCAGCCCCTTTATGGGCAGCAATTCACCCCTCCACTTT
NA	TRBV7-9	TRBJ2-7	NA	CASSLAGAGNSNEQYF	TGTGCCAGCAGCTTAGCGGGCGCGGGGAACTCTAACGAGCAGTACTTC
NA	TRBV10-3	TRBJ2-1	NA	CAISEANEQFF	TGTGCCATCTCCGAGGCCAATGAGCAGTTCTTC
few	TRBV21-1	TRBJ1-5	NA	CASLGEHF	TGTGCCAGCTTGGGAGAGCATTTT
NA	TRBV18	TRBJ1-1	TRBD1	CASSQQGGNTEAFF	TGTGCCAGCTCACAACAGGGGGGGAACACTGAAGCTTTCTTT
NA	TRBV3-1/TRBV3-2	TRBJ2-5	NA	CASSQAQGQETQYF	TGTGCCAGCAGCCAAGCGCAGGGCCAAGAGACCCAGTACTTC
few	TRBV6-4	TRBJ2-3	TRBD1	CASSDDRGDTQYF	TGTGCCAGCAGTGACGACAGGGGAGATACGCAGTATTTT
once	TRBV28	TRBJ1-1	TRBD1	CASSGRGGGSTEAFF	TGTGCCAGCAGTGGCCGAGGGGGCGGGAGCACTGAAGCTTTCTTT
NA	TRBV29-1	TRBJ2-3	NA	CSVEDRAGASTDTQYF	TGCAGCGTTGAAGATCGCGCGGGGGCTAGCACAGATACGCAGTATTTT
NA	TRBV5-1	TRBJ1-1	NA	CASSLLGGVGTEAFF	TGCGCCAGCAGCTTGCTGGGGGGGGTAGGCACTGAAGCTTTCTTT
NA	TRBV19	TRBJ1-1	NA	CASSITLEGQAFF	TGTGCCAGTAGTATAACTCTTGAGGGGCAAGCTTTCTTT
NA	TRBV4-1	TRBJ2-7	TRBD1	CASSQGGPGGIYEQYF	TGCGCCAGCAGCCAAGGAGGGCCAGGGGGCATCTACGAGCAGTACTTC
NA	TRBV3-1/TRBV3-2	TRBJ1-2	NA	CASSLRPEGGYTF	TGTGCCAGCAGCCTAAGACCGGAAGGTGGCTACACCTTC
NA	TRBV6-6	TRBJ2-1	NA	CASSRGAVTYNEQFF	TGTGCCAGCAGTCGGGGGGCCGTAACCTACAATGAGCAGTTCTTC